The clone carrying this T cell receptor (beta chain) was seen just once. Different DNA sequences within this sample yield the same CDR3. V dropped 2 bases and J dropped 1; count of bases not matched to a gene: 0. Germline CDR1 reads KGHSH; CDR2 reads LQKENI. The CDR3 sequence is 14 residues long. The data belong to a study of blood T cell repertoires in COVID-19. Looking at the study overall: Donors in the United States, Italy and Spain gave samples during acute or convalescent COVID-19. PBMCs, B-cell-depleted T cells, or T cells provided the cDNA or gDNA that made up the material.

TCRdb's copy holds only in-frame clones and misses some; the assay was immunoSEQ multiplex PCR. The data hold 240,000 or so clones, with about four fifths observed a single time. This TCR came from a woman older than 75 with acute or convalescent COVID-19. The sequenced material came from peripheral blood. The rearrangement joins TRBV18 to TRBJ2-3; 7 nucleotides line up with TRBD2. CDR3 bases: TGTGCCAGCTCACCAGGGGGGGGCACAGATACGCAGTATTTT. Translating gives CASSPGGGTDTQYF.